This passage covers 27 T cell receptor beta chains from one sample sequenced in a study of CD4 T cells in relation to SARS-CoV-2 and coronaviruses. Only in-frame clones appear in the TCRdb table, and some are missing; sequencing was by immunoSEQ multiplex PCR. The sample shows about 60,000 clones, 90% to 95% of them seen only once. Input material: naive CD4+ T cells from PBMCs. Subset described: naive CD4+ T cells isolated by negative enrichment. The receptor source for this set is an adult with COVID-19.

V usage is TRBV6-6 and J usage is TRBJ2-3; D not resolved. CDR3 size: 13 residues. V was clipped by 3 bases and J by 1 base, with 5 bases between them. Germline-derived CDR1 and CDR2 are MNHNY and SVGAGI (reference sequence). CDR3 amino acids: CASSYQGTDTQYF. In nucleotides, the CDR3 is TGTGCCAGCAGTTATCAGGGCACAGATACGCAGTATTTT.

This clone turned up a few times. The CDR3 bases are TGTGCCAGCAGGACCGAGGGGGTTGACACTGAAGCTTTCTTT. Its translation is CASRTEGVDTEAFF. This chain links TRBV2 with TRBJ1-1; D possibly corresponds to TRBD1 (6 bases). The germline V and J ends were trimmed by 6 bases and 3 bases, with 14 bases remaining between them. Germline CDR1 is SNHLY and CDR2 is FYNNEI. The CDR3 consists of 14 residues.

The rearrangement uses TRBV5-8 and TRBJ2-7, with 7 positions matching TRBD1. From germline, CDR1 is SGHTS and CDR2 YDEGEE. Trimming removed 2 bases from V and 6 bases from J; junction bases left unmatched: 5. The CDR3 is 13 amino acids. The CDR3, as DNA: TGTGCCAGCAGCTTATTGACAGGGACCGAGCAGTACTTC. Protein sequence: CASSLLTGTEQYF.

The CDR3 sequence is CASSTKPPRARTNYGYTF. The DNA of the CDR3 is TGTGCCAGTAGTACAAAGCCCCCCCGGGCGAGAACGAACTATGGCTACACCTTC. J is TRBJ1-2 and V is TRBV19; D gene uncertain. V was cut by 4 bases and J by 2 bases, with 23 bases left in between. Per germline, CDR1 LNHDA and CDR2 SQIVND (reference sequence). CDR3 length equals 18 residues.

J is TRBJ2-1 and V is TRBV12-3 or TRBV12-4, with 8 bases fitting TRBD2. Trimming took 10 bases from V and 0 from J; bases not matched to a gene: 2. The CDR3 totals 13 residues. The CDR3 loop reads CAISGSSYNEQFF. The CDR3 DNA follows: TGTGCCATCAGCGGGAGCTCCTACAATGAGCAGTTCTTC.

This chain connects TRBV6-1 to TRBJ1-4, with D perhaps matching TRBD1 (6 bases). The CDR3 spans 14 residues. V gave up 3 bases and J gave up 5 bases, with 10 bases separating them. Germline V gene sequence: CDR1 MNHNS, CDR2 SASEGT. The CDR3 protein is CASSERGVNEKLFF. CDR3 DNA: TGTGCCAGCAGTGAGAGGGGGGTAAATGAAAAACTGTTTTTT.

V gene TRBV7-3 combines with J gene TRBJ2-7; 9 positions match TRBD1. The CDR3 loop spans 15 amino acids. V shed 0 bases and J 4 bases; nucleotides not matched to a gene: 4. Looked up from germline, CDR1 is SGHTA and CDR2 is FQGTGA. CDR3: CASSLTGTGTYEQYF. CDR3 bases: TGTGCCAGCAGCTTAACAGGGACAGGGACTTACGAGCAGTACTTC.

The genes are TRBV2 and TRBJ2-2; a possible D gene is TRBD1 (6 bases). The CDR3 contains 14 residues. V was pared by 6 bases and J by 2 bases, with 10 bases between. The germline gives CDR1 SNHLY, CDR2 FYNNEI. CDR3 protein: CASRGQLNTGELFF. CDR3 sequence (DNA): TGTGCCAGCAGAGGACAGCTCAACACCGGGGAGCTGTTTTTT.

The rearrangement links TRBV10-3 to TRBJ2-1, with 7 bases that match TRBD2. V lost 0 bases, J lost 9 bases, and 5 bases stayed unmatched. Germline CDR1 ENHRY, CDR2 SYGVKD. This CDR3 is built from 14 residues. The CDR3 here is CAISESAGEVEQFF. CDR3 DNA: TGTGCCATCAGTGAGTCTGCGGGAGAGGTTGAGCAGTTCTTC.

The chain joins TRBV10-3 to TRBJ2-1; 12 bases are a match to TRBD1. With V trimmed by 6 bases and J by 4 bases, 19 bases remained unmatched. The length of the CDR3 is 20 residues. Germline-derived CDR1 and CDR2 are ENHRY and SYGVKD. The CDR3 DNA sequence: TGTGCCATCAGCCCTAACCAGGGACAGGGGGCTGGAGCGCAATACAATGAGCAGTTCTTC. Protein product: CAISPNQGQGAGAQYNEQFF.

The chain links TRBV7-3 to TRBJ2-1, with 7 bases lining up with TRBD2. The germline CDR1 and CDR2 sequences are SGHTA and FQGTGA. V lost 5 bases to trimming and J lost 4 bases; unmatched junction nucleotides: 8. CDR3 length equals 15 residues. In DNA, the CDR3 is TGTGCCAGCAGCCCGGGAGGCGACCTATACAATGAGCAGTTCTTC. Amino acids: CASSPGGDLYNEQFF. The whole variable domain, filled in from reference TRBV7-3 and TRBJ2-1, reads GAGVSQTPSNKVTEKGKYVELRCDPISGHTALYWYRQSLGQGPEFLIYFQGTGAADDSGLPNDRFFAVRPEGSVSTLKIQRTERGDSAVYLCASSPGGDLYNEQFFGPGTRLTVL.

This clone was seen once. This rearrangement joins TRBV7-9 to TRBJ1-1; unclear D gene. CDR1 SEHNR and CDR2 FQNEAQ come from the germline V gene (reference sequence). Trimming stripped 1 base from V and 0 bases from J, with 12 bases between. The CDR3 runs to 16 residues. The CDR3 nucleotides are TGTGCCAGCAGCTTAGAGACCCCGGCGGTGAACACTGAAGCTTTCTTT. Protein: CASSLETPAVNTEAFF.

The rearrangement uses TRBV2 and TRBJ2-6; TRBD1 aligns across 7 bases. Germline lookup yields CDR1 SNHLY and CDR2 FYNNEI. The trim removed 5 bases at V and 2 bases at J, leaving 0 bases unmatched. This CDR3 contains 14 residues. The CDR3 loop is CASSTGAGANVLTF. DNA for the CDR3: TGTGCCAGCAGTACAGGGGCTGGGGCCAACGTCCTGACTTTC.

The chain recombines TRBV11-3 with TRBJ2-2; D possibly corresponds to TRBD1 (6 bases). V lost 0 bases and J lost 2, with 13 bases in between. The CDR3 spans 17 residues. Germline V gives CDR1 SGHNT, CDR2 YENEEA. The CDR3, as DNA: TGTGCCAGCAGCTTAGACCCAATACAGGGAAACACCGGGGAGCTGTTTTTT. Translation: CASSLDPIQGNTGELFF.

The CDR3 bases are TGTGCCAGCAGCGACGGCCGGGCCTCCTCTTACAATGAGCAGTTCTTC. Amino acids: CASSDGRASSYNEQFF. The chain is built from TRBV9 and TRBJ2-1; D is unclear. In germline, CDR1 is SGDLS, CDR2 YYNGEE. Trimming cost V 3 bases and J 4 bases, with 17 bases left between them. This CDR3 has 16 residues.

The chain couples TRBV2 to TRBJ2-5; 10 positions agree with TRBD1. In germline, CDR1 is SNHLY, CDR2 FYNNEI. The CDR3 is 14 amino acids. Germline trimming cut 8 bases from V and 5 bases from J; bases unmatched to any gene: 8. The CDR3 region is CASGDRGFVETQYF. In nucleotides, the CDR3 is TGTGCCAGCGGGGACAGGGGCTTCGTCGAGACCCAGTACTTC.

V gene TRBV9 combines with J gene TRBJ2-2; 8 bases are a match to TRBD2. The length of the CDR3 is 15 residues. The trim removed 4 bases at V and 3 bases at J, leaving 5 bases unmatched. Per germline, CDR1 SGDLS and CDR2 YYNGEE. CDR3 nucleotide sequence: TGTGCCAGCAGCCATCGGGGGGGGGACACCGGGGAGCTGTTTTTT. It encodes CASSHRGGDTGELFF.

The V and J genes are TRBV7-2 and TRBJ2-1, with D uncertain. In germline, CDR1 is SGHTA, CDR2 FQGNSA. The V and J ends lost 1 base and 7 bases respectively, with 8 bases between them. The CDR3 length is 13 residues. CDR3 nucleotide sequence: TGTGCCAGCAGCTTAGTCTGGACGAATGAGCAGTTCTTC. Translated: CASSLVWTNEQFF.

V and J are TRBV28 and TRBJ2-7; 11 bases align to TRBD2. Germline assignment: CDR1 MDHEN and CDR2 SYDVKM. V was pared by 6 bases and J by 7 bases, with 8 bases of the junction left unmatched. The CDR3 consists of 14 residues. CDR3 DNA: TGTGCCAGCAGGGGTAGCGGGAGGGCCAGGGAGCAGTACTTC. This encodes CASRGSGRAREQYF.

The chain uses TRBV7-9 and TRBJ1-1; no firm D call. The CDR3 spans 14 residues. The germline gives CDR1 SEHNR, CDR2 FQNEAQ (reference sequence). V lost 2 bases and J 8 bases, leaving 15 bases between the germline ends. The DNA for the CDR3 is TGTGCCAGCAGCTTAACATTCGGTCTGGGAGAAGCTTTCTTT. Translation gives CASSLTFGLGEAFF.

This chain links TRBV7-2 with TRBJ2-2; TRBD1 might be the D (6 bases). V dropped 5 bases and J dropped 2 bases, with 12 bases sitting between them. CDR1 and CDR2 from the germline V gene are SGHTA and FQGNSA. This CDR3 comprises 15 residues. The CDR3 sequence is CASSPGQVNTGELFF. The CDR3 region has the DNA TGTGCCAGCAGCCCGGGACAAGTAAACACCGGGGAGCTGTTTTTT.

V is TRBV21-1 and J is TRBJ1-2. TRBV21-1 is noted as a pseudogene. There are 16 residues in the CDR3. The CDR3 protein is CARRSGGPRVDYGYTF. CDR3 coding DNA: TGTGCCAGGAGGTCCGGGGGGCCAAGGGTTGACTATGGCTACACCTTC.

The table lists this clone with a count of one. The V and J genes are TRBV30 and TRBJ1-4, with D hard to call. V lost 6 bases to trimming and J lost 8 bases, with 16 bases between them. The CDR3 has 13 residues. Per the germline V gene, CDR1 is GTSNPN and CDR2 is SVGIG (reference sequence). CDR3 bases: TGTGCCTGTGAACCTCTTAGCGGAGAAAAACTGTTTTTT. Translation gives CACEPLSGEKLFF.

The chain recombines TRBV14 with TRBJ2-5; D uncertain. The V end was cut by 4 bases, the J end by 2 bases, with 17 bases between. The CDR3 covers 16 residues. Germline CDR1 and CDR2: SGHDN and FVKESK. CDR3 amino acids: CASSPRWTSSQETQYF. CDR3 bases: TGTGCCAGCAGCCCTCGGTGGACCTCATCTCAAGAGACCCAGTACTTC.

The chain combines TRBV2 with TRBJ1-4, with D uncertain. The V gene's germline CDR1 is SNHLY and CDR2 FYNNEI. Trimming removed 6 bases from V and 0 bases from J, with 14 bases in between. This CDR3 region has 16 residues. CDR3 residues: CASSPYLTSTNEKLFF. The CDR3 DNA is TGTGCCAGCAGCCCATATTTGACCTCAACTAATGAAAAACTGTTTTTT.

The gene calls are TRBV28 and TRBJ2-3; 11 bases map to TRBD2. This CDR3 contains 15 residues. Germline-derived CDR1 and CDR2 are MDHEN and SYDVKM. The trim removed 6 bases at V and 5 bases at J, leaving 7 bases unmatched. DNA for the CDR3: TGTGCCAGCAGCCTAGCGGGAGGCCGAGAAGATACGCAGTATTTT. Protein sequence: CASSLAGGREDTQYF.

The rearrangement uses TRBV5-1 and TRBJ2-3, with 8 bases lining up with TRBD2. Trimming cost V 2 bases and J 6 bases; bases outside gene matches: 8. The CDR3 extends over 15 amino acids. From germline, CDR1 is SGHRS and CDR2 YFSETQ. The CDR3 bases are TGCGCCAGCAGCTTCACTAGCGGTCGCTCCGATACGCAGTATTTT. Protein: CASSFTSGRSDTQYF.